The sequence of this T cell receptor (beta chain) was determined in a study of blood T cell repertoires in COVID-19. The repertoire was sequenced with immunoSEQ multiplex PCR; TCRdb's copy has only in-frame clones and lacks some. The table records about 130,000 clones, about four fifths of them present only once. The V end lost 6 bases, the J end lost 8 bases, and 8 bases lay between the germline ends. The CDR3 is made up of 11 amino acids. Germline-derived CDR1 and CDR2 are SGHAT and FQNNGV. Specimen: peripheral blood. The chain couples TRBV11-2 to TRBJ2-1; D call uncertain. This clonotype was sampled from a man in his forties with active or convalescent COVID-19. The CDR3 reads CASRLDYEQFF. Written as DNA, the CDR3 is TGTGCCAGCAGGCTTGACTATGAGCAGTTCTTC.